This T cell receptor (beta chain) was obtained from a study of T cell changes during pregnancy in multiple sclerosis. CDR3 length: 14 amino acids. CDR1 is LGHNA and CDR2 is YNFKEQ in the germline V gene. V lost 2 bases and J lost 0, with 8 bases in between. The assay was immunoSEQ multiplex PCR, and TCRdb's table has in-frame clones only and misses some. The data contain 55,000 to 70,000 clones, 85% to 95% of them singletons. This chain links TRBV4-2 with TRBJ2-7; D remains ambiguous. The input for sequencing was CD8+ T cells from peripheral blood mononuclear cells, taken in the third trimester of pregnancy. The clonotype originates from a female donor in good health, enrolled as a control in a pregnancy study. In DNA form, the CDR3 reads TGTGCCAGCAGCCAATCCGGTAGCTCCTACGAGCAGTACTTC. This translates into CASSQSGSSYEQYF.